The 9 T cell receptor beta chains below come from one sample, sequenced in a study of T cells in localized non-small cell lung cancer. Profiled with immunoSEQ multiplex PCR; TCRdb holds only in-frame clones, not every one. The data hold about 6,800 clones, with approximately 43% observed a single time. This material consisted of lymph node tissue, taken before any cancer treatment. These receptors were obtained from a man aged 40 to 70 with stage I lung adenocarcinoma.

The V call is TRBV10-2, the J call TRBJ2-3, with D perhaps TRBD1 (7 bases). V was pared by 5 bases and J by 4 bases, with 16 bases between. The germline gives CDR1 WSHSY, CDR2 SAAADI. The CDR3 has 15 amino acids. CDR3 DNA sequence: TGCGCCAGCAGTCTAGGGCAGGGGGAGGCAGATACGCAGTATTTT. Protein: CASSLGQGEADTQYF.

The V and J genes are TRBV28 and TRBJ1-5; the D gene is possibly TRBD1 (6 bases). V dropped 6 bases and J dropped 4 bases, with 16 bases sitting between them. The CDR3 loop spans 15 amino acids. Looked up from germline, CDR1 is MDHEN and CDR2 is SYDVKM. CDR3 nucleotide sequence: TGTGCCAGCAGACACCCCAGGGGAGGGAATCAGCCCCAGCATTTT. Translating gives CASRHPRGGNQPQHF.

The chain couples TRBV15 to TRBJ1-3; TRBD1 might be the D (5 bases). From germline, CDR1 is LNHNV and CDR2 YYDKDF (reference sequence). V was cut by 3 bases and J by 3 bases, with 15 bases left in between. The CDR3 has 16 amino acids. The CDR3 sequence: CATSRAHGGVGNTIYF. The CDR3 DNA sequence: TGTGCCACCAGCAGGGCGCACGGAGGGGTTGGAAACACCATATATTTT.

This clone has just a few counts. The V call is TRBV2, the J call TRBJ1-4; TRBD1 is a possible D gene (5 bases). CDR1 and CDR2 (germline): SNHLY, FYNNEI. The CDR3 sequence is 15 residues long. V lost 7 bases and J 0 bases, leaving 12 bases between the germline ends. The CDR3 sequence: CASTREGTTNEKLFF. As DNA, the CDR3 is TGTGCCAGCACCAGGGAGGGAACAACTAATGAAAAACTGTTTTTT. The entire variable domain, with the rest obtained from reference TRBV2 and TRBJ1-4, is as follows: EPEVTQTPSHQVTQMGQEVILRCVPISNHLYFYWYRQILGQKVEFLVSFYNNEISEKSEIFDDQFSVERPDGSNFTLKIRSTKLEDSAMYFCASTREGTTNEKLFFGSGTQLSVL.

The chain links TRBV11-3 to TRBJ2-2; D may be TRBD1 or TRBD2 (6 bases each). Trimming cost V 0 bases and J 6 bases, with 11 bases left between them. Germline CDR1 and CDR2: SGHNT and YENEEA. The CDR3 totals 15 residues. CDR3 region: CASSLEGGIPGELFF. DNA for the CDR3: TGTGCCAGCAGCTTAGAAGGGGGGATTCCCGGGGAGCTGTTTTTT. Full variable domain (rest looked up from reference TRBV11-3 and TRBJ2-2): EAGVVQSPRYKIIEKKQPVAFWCNPISGHNTLYWYLQNLGQGPELLIRYENEEAVDDSQLPKDRFSAERLKGVDSTLKIQPAELGDSAVYLCASSLEGGIPGELFFGEGSRLTVL.

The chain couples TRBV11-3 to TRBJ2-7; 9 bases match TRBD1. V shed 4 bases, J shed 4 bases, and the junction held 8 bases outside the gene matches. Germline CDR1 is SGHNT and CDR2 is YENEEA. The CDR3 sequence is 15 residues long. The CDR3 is CASSSGPDRGYEQYF. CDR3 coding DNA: TGTGCCAGCAGCTCGGGGCCGGACAGGGGTTACGAGCAGTACTTC.

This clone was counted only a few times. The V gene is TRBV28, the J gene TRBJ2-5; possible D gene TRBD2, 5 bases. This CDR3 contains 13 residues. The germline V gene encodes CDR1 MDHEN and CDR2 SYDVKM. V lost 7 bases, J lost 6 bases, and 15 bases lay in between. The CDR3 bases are TGTGCCAGCACTACTAGACGAGGGCAGACCCAGTACTTC. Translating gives CASTTRRGQTQYF.

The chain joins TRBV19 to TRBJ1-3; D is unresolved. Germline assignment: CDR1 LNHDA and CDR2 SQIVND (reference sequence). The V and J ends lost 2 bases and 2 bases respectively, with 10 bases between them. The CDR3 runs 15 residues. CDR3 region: CASSIQGLPGNTIYF. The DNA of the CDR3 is TGTGCCAGTAGTATACAAGGACTCCCTGGAAACACCATATATTTT.

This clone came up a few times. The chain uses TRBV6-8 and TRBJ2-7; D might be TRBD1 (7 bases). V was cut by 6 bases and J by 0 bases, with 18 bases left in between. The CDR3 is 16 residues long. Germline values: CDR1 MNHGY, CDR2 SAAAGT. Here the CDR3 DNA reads TGTGCCAGCAGAAGGAAACAGGGGAGGAGCTCCTACGAGCAGTACTTC. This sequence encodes CASRRKQGRSSYEQYF.